This T cell receptor beta chain is drawn from a study of T cells in Graves' hyperthyroidism and ophthalmopathy. The study's findings and limits: In blood, most of the thyroid clonotypes expanded above 0.001 were also present. Ophthalmopathy was told apart from stable hyperthyroidism by a 13 V-J model.

Template material for amplifying TCR beta CDR3 regions consisted of RNA transcripts. The HTBI primer set served for first-round RT-PCR of the TCR CDR3. TCRdb fed the multiplex PCR reads into MiXCR, producing one record per CDR3 protein. The table has about 740,000 distinct CDR3 sequences, 14% seen once. Lactation, pregnancy, other autoimmune disease or uncontrolled infection excluded patients. Germline values: CDR1 KGHSH, CDR2 LQKENI. The CDR3 covers 15 residues. The V gene lost 0 bases and the J gene lost 5 bases, with 13 bases spanning the gap. This clonotype was seen at least ten times. The antigen is not known.

Sequenced material: blood. The source is a woman under 30 with Graves' hyperthyroidism. The chain joins TRBV18 to TRBJ1-1; tentatively, D is TRBD1 (6 bases). CDR3 amino acids: CASSPPREGGTEAFF. The CDR3 bases are TGTGCCAGCTCACCACCCCGCGAGGGGGGGACTGAAGCTTTCTTT. Based on the CDR3 plus reference TRBV18 and TRBJ1-1, the full variable domain is NAGVMQNPRHLVRRRGQEARLRCSPMKGHSHVYWYRQLPEEGLKFMVYLQKENIIDESGMPKERFSAEFPKEGPSILRIQQVVRGDSAAYFCASSPPREGGTEAFFGQGTRLTVV.